Each of the 7 T cell receptor beta chains below was sequenced from the same sample in a study of vaccination and CD4 T cells after COVID-19. The Oncomine TCR Beta short-read assay sequenced DNA from cultured CD4+ T cells. One entry per CDR3 protein results from TCRdb running MiXCR on the PCR reads. The sample has nearly 10,000 distinct CDR3 sequences, more than 35% seen once. No antigen has been assigned to these receptors. Treatment here: roughly ten-day PBMC culture with coronavirus spike peptide pools or control peptides (ViraFEST assay). Collection of the unexposed donor's CD4+ T cells took place before the COVID-19 pandemic (2011-2018). The sequenced sample was CD4+ T cells from blood, cultured in vitro. All receptors derive from a human donor in good health.

The genes are TRBV27 and TRBJ2-7; 9 nucleotides align to TRBD1. Trimming took 5 bases from V and 4 from J; bases not matched to a gene: 9. The CDR3 consists of 15 residues. Germline V gene data show CDR1 as MNHEY and CDR2 as SMNVEV (reference sequence). CDR3 sequence (DNA): TGTGCCAGCAGTCCCCGGGACAGGGCGGCTTACGAGCAGTACTTC. Translated: CASSPRDRAAYEQYF.

The chain has TRBV6-1 and TRBJ2-1, with 8 bases fitting TRBD2. This CDR3 is 15 amino acids long. The V segment lost 10 bases and the J segment 0 bases; nucleotides outside the gene matches: 8. Germline assignment: CDR1 MNHNS and CDR2 SASEGT. DNA for the CDR3: TGTGCCACCTCCAGGAGCGGGAGCTCCTACAATGAGCAGTTCTTC. This sequence encodes CATSRSGSSYNEQFF.

This chain connects TRBV7-2 to TRBJ1-2; D possibly corresponds to TRBD1 (6 bases). Trimming pared 4 bases from V and 6 bases from J, leaving 18 bases between. This CDR3 contains 15 residues. Per germline, CDR1 SGHTA and CDR2 FQGNSA. CDR3 protein: CASSSRPQTGHGYTF. The DNA of the CDR3 is TGTGCCAGCAGCTCCCGGCCCCAGACAGGACATGGCTACACCTTC.

The gene calls are TRBV2 and TRBJ1-2, with a weak D call TRBD1 (5 bases). Trimming removed 10 bases at V and 3 bases at J, with 15 bases between. The CDR3 is 13 residues long. Germline CDR1 SNHLY, CDR2 FYNNEI. CDR3 in amino acids: CAKTYGTDYGYTF. The CDR3, as DNA: TGTGCCAAAACATACGGGACGGACTATGGCTACACCTTC.

This clonotype came up a few times. This rearrangement joins TRBV7-9 to TRBJ2-7; 8 bases map to TRBD2. CDR1 is SEHNR, CDR2 FQNEAQ, per germline (reference sequence). The CDR3 covers 14 residues. V dropped 7 bases and J dropped 2; count of bases not matched to a gene: 7. CDR3 DNA sequence: TGTGCCAGCAACAAGCGGGGGAAACCCTACGAGCAGTACTTC. Its translation is CASNKRGKPYEQYF.

This clonotype was observed a handful of times. This chain uses TRBV19 with TRBJ2-2; 7 bases are shared with TRBD1. Germline trimming cut 1 base from V and 3 bases from J; bases unmatched to any gene: 2. Germline V CDR1 and CDR2: LNHDA, SQIVND (reference sequence). This CDR3 has 15 amino acids. The CDR3 bases are TGTGCCAGTAGTATAGTTGGGACAGACACCGGGGAGCTGTTTTTT. Its translation: CASSIVGTDTGELFF.

The rearrangement joins TRBV6-2 or TRBV6-3 to TRBJ2-7; 11 bases are shared with TRBD2. This CDR3 has 14 amino acids. The V segment lost 6 bases and the J segment 6 bases; nucleotides outside the gene matches: 7. The germline V gene encodes CDR1 MNHEY and CDR2 SVGEGT. The CDR3 DNA reads TGTGCCAGCAGCCTTCCGGGACTAGCGGTCGAGCAGTACTTC. It encodes CASSLPGLAVEQYF.